This TCR beta chain was recovered during a study of shared clonotypes between healthy human individuals. Only CD45RO-negative cells positively selected for CCR7 counted as naive CD8 cells, so terminally differentiated effector memory CD45RA+ cells were excluded. Some clones are missing from TCRdb's copy, which holds only in-frame ones; the method was immunoSEQ multiplex PCR. The sample carries 1.5 million to 2.5 million clones, around 96% recorded once. CDR3 length: 14 amino acids. Trimming removed 5 bases from V and 1 base from J, with 12 bases in between. Germline CDR1 and CDR2: MNHEY and SMNVEV (reference sequence).

The sequence came from a man aged 18 to 30 in good health. Sequenced material: naive CD8+ T cells sorted from blood. The rearrangement joins TRBV27 to TRBJ2-7; TRBD1 might be the D (5 bases). CDR3 in amino acids: CASSQWGGSYEQYF. In DNA, the CDR3 is TGTGCCAGCAGTCAGTGGGGCGGATCCTACGAGCAGTACTTC.